This TCR beta chain was retrieved from a study of shared clonotypes between healthy human individuals. Trimming left V 3 bases short and J 3 bases short, with 9 bases between. Germline CDR1 is SNHLY and CDR2 is FYNNEI. This CDR3 contains 13 residues. CD45RO-negative cells were positively selected for CCR7, leaving out terminally differentiated effector memory CD45RA+ cells. TCRdb keeps only in-frame clones here, not all; method: immunoSEQ multiplex PCR. The sample yields 600,000 or so clones, 95% to 98% seen once. This chain joins TRBV2 and TRBJ2-7; TRBD1 might be the D (5 bases). Sequenced material: naive CD8+ T cells sorted from blood. The origin of this receptor is a young man in good health. CDR3 bases: TGTGCCAGCAGTGAGCGGACATACTACGAGCAGTACTTC. It yields the protein CASSERTYYEQYF.